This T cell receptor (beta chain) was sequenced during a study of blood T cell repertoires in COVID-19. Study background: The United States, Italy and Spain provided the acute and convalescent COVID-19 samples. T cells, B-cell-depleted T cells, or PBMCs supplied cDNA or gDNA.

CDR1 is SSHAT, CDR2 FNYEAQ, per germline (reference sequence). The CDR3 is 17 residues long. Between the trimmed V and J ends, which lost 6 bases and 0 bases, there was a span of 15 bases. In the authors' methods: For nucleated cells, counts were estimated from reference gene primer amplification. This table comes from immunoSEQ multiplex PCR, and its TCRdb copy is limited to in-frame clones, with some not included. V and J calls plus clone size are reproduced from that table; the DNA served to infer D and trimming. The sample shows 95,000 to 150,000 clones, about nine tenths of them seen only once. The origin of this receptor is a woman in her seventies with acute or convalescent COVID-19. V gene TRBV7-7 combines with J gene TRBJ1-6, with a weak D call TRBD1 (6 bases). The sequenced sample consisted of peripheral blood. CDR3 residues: CASSSITGSSYNSPLHF. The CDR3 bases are TGTGCCAGCAGTTCCATTACAGGGAGCTCCTATAATTCACCCCTCCACTTT.